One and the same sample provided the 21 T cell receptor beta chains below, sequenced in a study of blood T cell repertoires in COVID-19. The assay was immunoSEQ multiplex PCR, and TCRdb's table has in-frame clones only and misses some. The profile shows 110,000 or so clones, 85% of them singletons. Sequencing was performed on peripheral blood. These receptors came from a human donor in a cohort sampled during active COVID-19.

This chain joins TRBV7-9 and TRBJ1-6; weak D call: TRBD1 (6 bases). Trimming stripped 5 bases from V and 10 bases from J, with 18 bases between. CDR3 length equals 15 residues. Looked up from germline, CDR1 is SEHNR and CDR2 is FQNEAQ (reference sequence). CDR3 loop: CASSHQVAGDSPLHF. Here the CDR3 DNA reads TGTGCCAGCAGCCACCAGGTCGCAGGGGACTCACCCCTCCACTTT.

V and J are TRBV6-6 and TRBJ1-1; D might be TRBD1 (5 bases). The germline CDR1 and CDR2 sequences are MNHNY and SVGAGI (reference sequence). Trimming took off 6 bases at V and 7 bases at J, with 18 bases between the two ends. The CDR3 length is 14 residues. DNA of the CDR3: TGTGCCAGCAGAAGAGACCGTGGTAGGGGTGAAGCTTTCTTT. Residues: CASRRDRGRGEAFF.

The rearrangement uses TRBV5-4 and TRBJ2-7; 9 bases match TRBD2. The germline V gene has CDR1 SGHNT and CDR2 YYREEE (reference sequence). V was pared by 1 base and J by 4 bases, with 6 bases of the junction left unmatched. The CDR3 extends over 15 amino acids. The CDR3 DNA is TGTGCCAGCAGCTTGTTTGGCGGGGGGGCGTACGAGCAGTACTTC. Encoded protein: CASSLFGGGAYEQYF.

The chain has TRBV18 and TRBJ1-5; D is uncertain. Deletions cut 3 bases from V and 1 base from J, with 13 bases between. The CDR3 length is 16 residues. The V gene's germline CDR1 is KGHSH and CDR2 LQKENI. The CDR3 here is CASSPPRLYSNQPQHF. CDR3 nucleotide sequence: TGTGCCAGCTCACCGCCCAGGTTGTACAGCAATCAGCCCCAGCATTTT.

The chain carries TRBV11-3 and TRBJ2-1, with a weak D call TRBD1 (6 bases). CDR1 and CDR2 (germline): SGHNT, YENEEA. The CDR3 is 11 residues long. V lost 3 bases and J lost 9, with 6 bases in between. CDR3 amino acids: CASSLGAEQFF. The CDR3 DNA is TGTGCCAGCAGCTTGGGGGCTGAGCAGTTCTTC.

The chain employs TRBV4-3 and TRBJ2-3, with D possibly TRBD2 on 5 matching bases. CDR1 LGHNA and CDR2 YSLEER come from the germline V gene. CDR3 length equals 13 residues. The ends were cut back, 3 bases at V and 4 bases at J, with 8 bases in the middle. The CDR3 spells CASSHLASDTQYF. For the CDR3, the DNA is TGCGCCAGCAGCCACCTAGCTTCAGATACGCAGTATTTT.

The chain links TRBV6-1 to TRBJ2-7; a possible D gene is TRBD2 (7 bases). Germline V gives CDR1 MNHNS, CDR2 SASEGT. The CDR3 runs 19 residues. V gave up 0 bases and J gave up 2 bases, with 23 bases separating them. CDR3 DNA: TGTGCCAGCAGTGAAGCTTTAGGGGGGGCGATGATTCACGCCTACGAGCAGTACTTC. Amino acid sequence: CASSEALGGAMIHAYEQYF.

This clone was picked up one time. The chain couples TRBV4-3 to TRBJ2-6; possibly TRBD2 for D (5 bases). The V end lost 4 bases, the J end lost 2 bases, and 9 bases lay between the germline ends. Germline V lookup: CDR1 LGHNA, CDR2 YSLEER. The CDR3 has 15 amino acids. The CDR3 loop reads CASSLTEAGANVLTF. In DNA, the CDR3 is TGCGCCAGCAGCCTAACGGAGGCTGGGGCCAACGTCCTGACTTTC.

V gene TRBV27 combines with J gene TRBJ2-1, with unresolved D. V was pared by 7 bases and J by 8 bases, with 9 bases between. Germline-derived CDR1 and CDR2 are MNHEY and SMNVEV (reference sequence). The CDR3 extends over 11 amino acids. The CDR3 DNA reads TGTGCCAGCACCAGGAATGATGAGCAGTTCTTC. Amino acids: CASTRNDEQFF.

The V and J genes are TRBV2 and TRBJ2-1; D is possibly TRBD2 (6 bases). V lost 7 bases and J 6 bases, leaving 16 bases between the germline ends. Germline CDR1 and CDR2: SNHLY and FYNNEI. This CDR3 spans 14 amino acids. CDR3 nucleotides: TGTGCCAGCACGGCTGCGGGGAGGCGCAATGAGCAGTTCTTC. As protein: CASTAAGRRNEQFF.

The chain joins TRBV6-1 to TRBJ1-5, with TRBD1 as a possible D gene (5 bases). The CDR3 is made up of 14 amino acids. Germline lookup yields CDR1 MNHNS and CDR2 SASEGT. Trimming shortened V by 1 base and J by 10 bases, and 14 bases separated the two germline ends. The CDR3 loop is CASSEGLKGIPQHF. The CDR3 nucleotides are TGTGCCAGCAGTGAAGGTCTTAAGGGGATACCCCAGCATTTT.

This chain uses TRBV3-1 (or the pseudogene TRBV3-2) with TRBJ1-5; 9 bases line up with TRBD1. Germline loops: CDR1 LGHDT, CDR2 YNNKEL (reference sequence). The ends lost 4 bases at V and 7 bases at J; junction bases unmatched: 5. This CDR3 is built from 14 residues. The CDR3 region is CASSPQGARQPQHF. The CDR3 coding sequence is TGTGCCAGCAGCCCACAGGGGGCCCGGCAGCCCCAGCATTTT.

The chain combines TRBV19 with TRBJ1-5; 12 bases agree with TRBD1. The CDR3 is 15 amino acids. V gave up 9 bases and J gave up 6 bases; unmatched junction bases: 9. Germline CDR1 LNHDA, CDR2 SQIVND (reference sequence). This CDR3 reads CASRDRGRGVQPQHF. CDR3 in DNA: TGTGCCAGCCGGGACAGGGGGCGCGGGGTTCAGCCCCAGCATTTT.

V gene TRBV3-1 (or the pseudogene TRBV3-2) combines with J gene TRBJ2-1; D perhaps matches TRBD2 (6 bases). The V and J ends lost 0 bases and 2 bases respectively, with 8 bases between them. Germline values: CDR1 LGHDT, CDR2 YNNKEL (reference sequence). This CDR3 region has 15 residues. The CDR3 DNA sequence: TGTGCCAGCAGCCAAGATGTAGCGGCCTACAATGAGCAGTTCTTC. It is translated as CASSQDVAAYNEQFF.

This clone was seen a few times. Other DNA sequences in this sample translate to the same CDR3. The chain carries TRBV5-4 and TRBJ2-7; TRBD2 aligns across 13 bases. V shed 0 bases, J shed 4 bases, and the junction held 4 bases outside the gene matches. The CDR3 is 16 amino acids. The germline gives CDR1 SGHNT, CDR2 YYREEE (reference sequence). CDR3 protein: CASSLGTSGGSYEQYF. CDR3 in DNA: TGTGCCAGCAGCTTGGGGACTAGCGGGGGATCTTACGAGCAGTACTTC. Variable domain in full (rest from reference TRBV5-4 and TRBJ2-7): ETGVTQSPTHLIKTRGQQVTLRCSSQSGHNTVSWYQQALGQGPQFIFQYYREEENGRGNFPPRFSGLQFPNYSSELNVNALELDDSALYLCASSLGTSGGSYEQYFGPGTRLTVT.

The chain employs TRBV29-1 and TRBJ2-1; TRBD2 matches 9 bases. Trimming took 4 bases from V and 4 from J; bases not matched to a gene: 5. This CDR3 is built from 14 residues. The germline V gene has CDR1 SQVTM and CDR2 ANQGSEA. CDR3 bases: TGCAGCGTTGCGACTAGCGGACCATACAATGAGCAGTTCTTC. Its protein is CSVATSGPYNEQFF.

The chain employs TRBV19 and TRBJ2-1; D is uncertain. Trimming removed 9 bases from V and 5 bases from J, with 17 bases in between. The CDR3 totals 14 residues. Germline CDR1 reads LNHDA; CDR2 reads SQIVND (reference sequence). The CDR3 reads CASRHGVPHNEQFF. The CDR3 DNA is TGTGCCAGCCGCCACGGAGTTCCCCACAATGAGCAGTTCTTC.

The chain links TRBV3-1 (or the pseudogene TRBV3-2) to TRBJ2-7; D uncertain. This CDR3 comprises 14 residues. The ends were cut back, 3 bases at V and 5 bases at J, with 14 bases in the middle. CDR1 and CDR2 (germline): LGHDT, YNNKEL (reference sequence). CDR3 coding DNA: TGTGCCAGCAGCCAGAACCAACCTGCGGACGAGCAGTACTTC. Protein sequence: CASSQNQPADEQYF.

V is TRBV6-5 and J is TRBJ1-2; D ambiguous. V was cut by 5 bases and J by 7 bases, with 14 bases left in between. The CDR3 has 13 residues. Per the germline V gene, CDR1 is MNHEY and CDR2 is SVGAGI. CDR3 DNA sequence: TGTGCCAGCAGTCAAAACAAATCTCCTGGCTACACCTTC. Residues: CASSQNKSPGYTF.

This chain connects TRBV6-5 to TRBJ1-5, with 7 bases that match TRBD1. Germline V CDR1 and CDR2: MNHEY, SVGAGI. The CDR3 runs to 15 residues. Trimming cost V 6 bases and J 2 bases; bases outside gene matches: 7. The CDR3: CASRSEGAGNQPQHF. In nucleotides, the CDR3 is TGTGCCAGCAGGAGCGAGGGGGCTGGCAATCAGCCCCAGCATTTT.

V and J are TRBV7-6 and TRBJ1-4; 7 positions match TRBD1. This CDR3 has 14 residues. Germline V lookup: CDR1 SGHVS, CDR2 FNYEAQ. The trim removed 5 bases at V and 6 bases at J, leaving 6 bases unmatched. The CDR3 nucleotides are TGTGCCAGCAGCCCAGGGGGTTCGTATGAAAAACTGTTTTTT. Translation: CASSPGGSYEKLFF.